This T cell receptor (beta chain) was retrieved from a study of CD8 T cells in ankylosing spondylitis (dated by TCRdb to the late 2010s). Regarding the complete study: T cell receptor beta repertoires were profiled in healthy donors and ankylosing spondylitis patients so that disease-linked TCR variants could be found. In total, the full study cohort was made up of over a hundred healthy donors and 25 ankylosing spondylitis patients. Peripheral blood was sampled, and synovial fluid was additionally collected from ankylosing spondylitis patients. Broad study findings and their caveats: A TCR beta motif made up of several highly homologous amino acid variants appeared to be characteristic of blood from ankylosing spondylitis patients. In peripheral blood, the disease-linked clones were found at relatively low frequencies and had a CD8+ phenotype. Some TCR beta motif variants had previously been reported in synovial fluid and blood of reactive arthritis patients, which suggested common disease-initiation mechanisms. The disease-linked clones were reported to be significantly enriched in matched synovial fluid samples from ankylosing spondylitis patients.

Looking up the germline V gene (reference sequence) yields CDR1 MNHEY and CDR2 SMNVEV. The CDR3 holds 15 amino acids from the cysteine to the phenylalanine. Only the CDR3 portion is preserved as DNA: 45 bases, with reading frame beginning at the first base. The V and J ends are trimmed by 5 bases and 3 bases, leaving 14 bases between them. The sequencing machine was an Illumina HiSeq 2500. Quantitative 5'-RACE with molecular barcodes was the method used to prepare the TCR beta libraries. Regarding the original processing steps: Disease-linked TCR variants were identified with a new computational method built on a probabilistic model of VDJ rearrangement. The public reads were quality trimmed at Q25 with fastp and then assembled into clones with MiXCR by TCRdb, keeping productive beta chains. Rows matching on CDR3 protein sequence are summarized as one entry with the most common DNA and genes. These V and J calls are TCRdb output, not the study's own analysis. This sample has about 240,000 distinct CDR3 sequences in its table, and under 30% of those were observed once. The ten largest account for 0.61% of the sample.

This clonotype has ten or more counts. It lacks a known antigen. Base quality data are lacking; no much larger clone is found one base away. The receptor was isolated from a male donor with ankylosing spondylitis or in good health (not recorded which). The chain is made from TRBV27 and TRBJ1-5, with TRBD1 as a weak D call on 6 bases. Material for sequencing was blood, either unsorted or a sorted T cell fraction (not recorded which). The CDR3 amino acid sequence is: CASSTLGGDNQPQHF. The base sequence is TGTGCCAGCAGTACCTTAGGGGGTGACAATCAGCCCCAGCATTTT.